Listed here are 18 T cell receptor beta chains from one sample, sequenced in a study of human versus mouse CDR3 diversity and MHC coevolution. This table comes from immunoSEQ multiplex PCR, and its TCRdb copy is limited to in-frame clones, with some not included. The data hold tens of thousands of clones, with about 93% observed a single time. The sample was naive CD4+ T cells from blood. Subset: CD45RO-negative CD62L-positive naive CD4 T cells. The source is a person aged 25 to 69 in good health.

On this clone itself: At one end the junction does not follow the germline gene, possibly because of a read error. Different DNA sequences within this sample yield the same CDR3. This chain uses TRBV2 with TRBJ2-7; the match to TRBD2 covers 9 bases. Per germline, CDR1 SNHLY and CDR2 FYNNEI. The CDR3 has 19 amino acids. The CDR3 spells CASSEALRFPSGGTYEQYF. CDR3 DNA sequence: TGTGCCAGCAGCGAAGCGCTTAGGTTCCCCAGCGGGGGGACCTACGAGCAGTACTTC.

The CDR3 DNA is TGTGCCAGCAGCTTAGCTTTACAGGGGAACACTGAAGCTTTCTTT. This codes for CASSLALQGNTEAFF. This sequence joins TRBV7-6 and TRBJ1-1; TRBD1 is a possible D gene (6 bases). CDR1 is SGHVS, CDR2 FNYEAQ, per germline. V was clipped by 0 bases and J by 1 base, with 9 bases between them. The CDR3 has 15 amino acids.

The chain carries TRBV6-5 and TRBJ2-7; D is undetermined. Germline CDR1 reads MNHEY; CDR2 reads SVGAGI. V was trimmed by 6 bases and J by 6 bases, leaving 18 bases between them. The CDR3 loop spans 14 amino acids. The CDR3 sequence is CASSPQAALREQYF. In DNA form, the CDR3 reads TGTGCCAGCAGCCCTCAGGCCGCTCTCCGCGAGCAGTACTTC.

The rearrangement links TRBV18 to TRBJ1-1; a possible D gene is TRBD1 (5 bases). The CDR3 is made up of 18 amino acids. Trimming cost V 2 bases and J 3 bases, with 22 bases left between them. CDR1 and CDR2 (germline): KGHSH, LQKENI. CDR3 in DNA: TGTGCCAGCTCACCATTCGGGGGGGGGAGCCTTCATGACACTGAAGCTTTCTTT. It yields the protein CASSPFGGGSLHDTEAFF.

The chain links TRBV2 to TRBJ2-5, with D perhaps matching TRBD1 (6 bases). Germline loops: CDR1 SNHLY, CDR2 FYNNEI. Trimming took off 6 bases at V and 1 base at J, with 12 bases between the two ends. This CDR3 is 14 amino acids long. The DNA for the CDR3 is TGTGCCAGCAGCTCGCAGGGGCCCCAAGAGACCCAGTACTTC. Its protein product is CASSSQGPQETQYF.

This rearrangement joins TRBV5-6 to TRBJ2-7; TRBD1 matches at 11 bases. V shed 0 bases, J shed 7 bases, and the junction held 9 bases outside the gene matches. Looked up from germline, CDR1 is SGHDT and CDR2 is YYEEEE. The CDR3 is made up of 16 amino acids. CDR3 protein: CASSLGYGQGAGEQYF. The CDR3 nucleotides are TGTGCCAGCAGCTTGGGATACGGACAGGGGGCGGGTGAGCAGTACTTC. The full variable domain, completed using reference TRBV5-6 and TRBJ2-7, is DAGVTQSPTHLIKTRGQQVTLRCSPKSGHDTVSWYQQALGQGPQFIFQYYEEEERQRGNFPDRFSGHQFPNYSSELNVNALLLGDSALYLCASSLGYGQGAGEQYFGPGTRLTVT.

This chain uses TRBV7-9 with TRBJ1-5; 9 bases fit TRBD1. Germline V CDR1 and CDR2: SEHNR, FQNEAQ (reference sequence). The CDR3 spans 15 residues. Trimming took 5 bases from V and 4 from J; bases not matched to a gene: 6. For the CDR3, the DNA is TGTGCCAGCAGCCCGACGGGACAGGGTAATCAGCCCCAGCATTTT. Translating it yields CASSPTGQGNQPQHF.

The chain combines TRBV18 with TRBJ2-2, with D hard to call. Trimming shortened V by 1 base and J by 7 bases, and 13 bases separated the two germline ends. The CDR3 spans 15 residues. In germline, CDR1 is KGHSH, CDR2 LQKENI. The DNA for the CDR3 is TGTGCCAGCTCACCACGGTCGGGTATTGACGGGGAGCTGTTTTTT. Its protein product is CASSPRSGIDGELFF. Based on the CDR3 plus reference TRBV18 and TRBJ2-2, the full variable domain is NAGVMQNPRHLVRRRGQEARLRCSPMKGHSHVYWYRQLPEEGLKFMVYLQKENIIDESGMPKERFSAEFPKEGPSILRIQQVVRGDSAAYFCASSPRSGIDGELFFGEGSRLTVL.

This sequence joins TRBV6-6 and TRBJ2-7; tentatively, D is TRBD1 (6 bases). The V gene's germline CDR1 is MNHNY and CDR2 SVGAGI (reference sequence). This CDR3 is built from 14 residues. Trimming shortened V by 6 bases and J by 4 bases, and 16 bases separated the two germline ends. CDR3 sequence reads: CASRRHPQGYEQYF. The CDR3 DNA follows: TGTGCCAGCAGGCGACACCCACAGGGTTACGAGCAGTACTTC.

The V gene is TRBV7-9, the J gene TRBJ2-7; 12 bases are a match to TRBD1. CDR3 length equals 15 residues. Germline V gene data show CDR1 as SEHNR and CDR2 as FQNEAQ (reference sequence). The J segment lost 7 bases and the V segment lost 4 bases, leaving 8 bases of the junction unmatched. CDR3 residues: CASSSPGQGAWEQYF. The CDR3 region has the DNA TGTGCCAGCAGCTCCCCGGGACAGGGGGCTTGGGAGCAGTACTTC.

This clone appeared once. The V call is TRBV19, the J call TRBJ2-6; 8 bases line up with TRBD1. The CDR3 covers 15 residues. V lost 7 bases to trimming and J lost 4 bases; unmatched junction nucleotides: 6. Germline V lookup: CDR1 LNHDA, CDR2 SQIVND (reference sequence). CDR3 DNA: TGTGCCAGTAATAACAGGGGGGCAGGGGCCAACGTCCTGACTTTC. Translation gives CASNNRGAGANVLTF.

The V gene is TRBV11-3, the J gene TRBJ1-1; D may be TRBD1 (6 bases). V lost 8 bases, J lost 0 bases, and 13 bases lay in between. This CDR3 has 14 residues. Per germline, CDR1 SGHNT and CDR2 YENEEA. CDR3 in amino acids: CASSPGGMNTEAFF. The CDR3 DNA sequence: TGTGCCAGCTCCCCGGGGGGCATGAACACTGAAGCTTTCTTT.

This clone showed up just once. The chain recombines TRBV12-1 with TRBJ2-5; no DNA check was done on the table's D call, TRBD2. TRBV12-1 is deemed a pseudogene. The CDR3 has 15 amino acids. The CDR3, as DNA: TGTGCCAGCAGCTCCGGACTAGCTCGAGAAGAGACCCAGTACTTC. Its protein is CASSSGLAREETQYF.

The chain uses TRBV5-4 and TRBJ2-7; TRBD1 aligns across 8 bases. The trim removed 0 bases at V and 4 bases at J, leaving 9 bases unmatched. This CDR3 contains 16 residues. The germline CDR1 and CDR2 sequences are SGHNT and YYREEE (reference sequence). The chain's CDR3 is CASSLGGPGTGYEQYF. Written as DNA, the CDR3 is TGTGCCAGCAGCTTGGGGGGCCCCGGGACAGGATACGAGCAGTACTTC. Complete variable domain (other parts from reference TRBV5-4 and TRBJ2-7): ETGVTQSPTHLIKTRGQQVTLRCSSQSGHNTVSWYQQALGQGPQFIFQYYREEENGRGNFPPRFSGLQFPNYSSELNVNALELDDSALYLCASSLGGPGTGYEQYFGPGTRLTVT.

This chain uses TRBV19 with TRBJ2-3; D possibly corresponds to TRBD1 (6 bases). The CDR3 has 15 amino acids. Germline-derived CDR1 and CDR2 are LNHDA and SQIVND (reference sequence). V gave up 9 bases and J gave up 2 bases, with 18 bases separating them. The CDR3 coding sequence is TGTGCCAGGGGTCCAACAGGGACCCTCACAGATACGCAGTATTTT. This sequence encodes CARGPTGTLTDTQYF. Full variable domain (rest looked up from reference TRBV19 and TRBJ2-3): DGGITQSPKYLFRKEGQNVTLSCEQNLNHDAMYWYRQDPGQGLRLIYYSQIVNDFQKGDIAEGYSVSREKKESFPLTVTSAQKNPTAFYLCARGPTGTLTDTQYFGPGTRLTVL.

CDR3 DNA sequence: TGTGCCAGTAGTATCCGTGGAGCTGAAGCTTTCTTT. Translated: CASSIRGAEAFF. V is TRBV19 and J is TRBJ1-1; D remains unclear. The CDR3 runs 12 residues. Deletions cut 3 bases from V and 6 bases from J, with 8 bases between. The germline CDR1 and CDR2 sequences are LNHDA and SQIVND (reference sequence).

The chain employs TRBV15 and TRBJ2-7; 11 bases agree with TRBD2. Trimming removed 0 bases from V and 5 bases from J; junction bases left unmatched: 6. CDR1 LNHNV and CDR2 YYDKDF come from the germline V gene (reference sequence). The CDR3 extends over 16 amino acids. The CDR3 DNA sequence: TGTGCCACCAGCAGAGATTGGGTAGCGGGAGGGAACGAGCAGTACTTC. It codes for CATSRDWVAGGNEQYF. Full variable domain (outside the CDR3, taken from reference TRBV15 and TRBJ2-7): DAMVIQNPRYQVTQFGKPVTLSCSQTLNHNVMYWYQQKSSQAPKLLFHYYDKDFNNEADTPDNFQSRRPNTSFCFLDIRSPGLGDTAMYLCATSRDWVAGGNEQYFGPGTRLTVT.

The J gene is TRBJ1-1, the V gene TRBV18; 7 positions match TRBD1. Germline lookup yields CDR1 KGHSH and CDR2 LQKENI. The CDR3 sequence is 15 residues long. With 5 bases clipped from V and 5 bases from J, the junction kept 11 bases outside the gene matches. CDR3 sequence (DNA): TGTGCCAGCTCAACGGGACAGCCTAGACTTACTGAAGCTTTCTTT. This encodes CASSTGQPRLTEAFF.